This T cell receptor (beta chain) is from a study of control samples from healthy donors and cancer patients. This clone has a single count. Other nucleotide sequences from this sample produce the same CDR3. TCRdb's copy holds only in-frame clones and misses some; the assay was immunoSEQ multiplex PCR. Counted here are some 130,000 clones, approximately 90% occurring once; the ten biggest clones make up around 10%. Germline assignment: CDR1 LGHDT and CDR2 YNNKEL (reference sequence). The CDR3 contains 14 residues. The V gene lost 1 base and the J gene lost 6 bases, with 11 bases spanning the gap. The clonotype originates from a woman aged 25 to 39 in good health. The chain has TRBV3-1 (or the pseudogene TRBV3-2) and TRBJ2-3; either TRBD1 or TRBD2 may fit D (5 bases each). Sequencing was done on a sample of blood. The CDR3 region has the DNA TGTGCCAGCAGCCAAGGGTCAGGGACGGATACGCAGTATTTT. It encodes CASSQGSGTDTQYF.